One sample yielded the 23 T cell receptor beta chains listed below, sequenced in a study of early T cells in non-severe SARS-CoV-2 infection. From the 5' RACE reads, TCRdb called clonotypes with MiXCR, one entry per CDR3 protein. The sample contains roughly 100,000 distinct CDR3 sequences, roughly 13% of which appear only once. Sequencing input: whole blood. The origin of the receptors is an adult who was a healthcare worker with PCR-confirmed SARS-CoV-2 infection or an uninfected control (not recorded which).

This clonotype was counted only a few times. The V and J genes are TRBV28 and TRBJ2-5; D is undetermined. V was clipped by 4 bases and J by 1 base, with 10 bases between them. Germline-derived CDR1 and CDR2 are MDHEN and SYDVKM. This CDR3 region has 14 residues. CDR3 in amino acids: CASSSLDGQETQYF. CDR3 nucleotide sequence: TGTGCCAGCAGTTCCTTGGACGGCCAAGAGACCCAGTACTTC. The full variable domain, its missing parts supplied by reference TRBV28 and TRBJ2-5, is DVKVTQSSRYLVKRTGEKVFLECVQDMDHENMFWYRQDPGLGLRLIYFSYDVKMKEKGDIPEGYSVSREKKERFSLILESASTNQTSMYLCASSSLDGQETQYFGPGTRLLVL.

This clonotype showed up just a few times. The V and J genes are TRBV25-1 and TRBJ2-7; 9 bases match TRBD2. Per germline, CDR1 MGHDK and CDR2 SYGVNS. V lost 3 bases, J lost 0 bases, and 6 bases stayed unmatched. The CDR3 loop spans 16 amino acids. The CDR3 nucleotides read TGTGCCAGCAGTGACGGAATTAGCGGGAGCTCCTACGAGCAGTACTTC. This encodes CASSDGISGSSYEQYF.

This clonotype was detected many times. The rearrangement uses TRBV20-1 and TRBJ2-3; D is unresolved. The germline V gene has CDR1 DFQATT and CDR2 SNEGSKA (reference sequence). The CDR3 contains 13 residues. V lost 1 base, J lost 2 bases, and 7 bases lay in between. DNA of the CDR3: TGCAGTGCTAGAGCTCACCCCACAGATACGCAGTATTTT. Its protein is CSARAHPTDTQYF.

This clonotype was detected ten times or more. The chain is built from TRBV7-6 and TRBJ2-1; 12 bases align to TRBD2. CDR3 length: 15 amino acids. V dropped 0 bases and J dropped 6; count of bases not matched to a gene: 0. The germline gives CDR1 SGHVS, CDR2 FNYEAQ. CDR3 DNA: TGTGCCAGCAGCTTAGCGACTAGCGGGAGCAATGAGCAGTTCTTC. It is translated as CASSLATSGSNEQFF.

This chain connects TRBV6-6 to TRBJ2-3; 10 bases are a match to TRBD2. The CDR3 is made up of 15 amino acids. The V gene's germline CDR1 is MNHNY and CDR2 SVGAGI (reference sequence). J gave up 0 bases and V 7 bases, and 4 bases lay outside the gene matches. Here the CDR3 DNA reads TGTGCCAGCACACTGACTAGCGGGAGCACAGATACGCAGTATTTT. As protein: CASTLTSGSTDTQYF.

This clonotype has more than one count but fewer than ten. This chain joins TRBV9 and TRBJ2-7; the D gene could be TRBD1 or TRBD2 (5 bases each). From germline, CDR1 is SGDLS and CDR2 YYNGEE. Trimming took 4 bases from V and 0 from J, leaving 8 bases between them. This CDR3 has 13 residues. The CDR3 protein is CASSPGTSYEQYF. The CDR3 region has the DNA TGTGCCAGCAGCCCTGGGACCTCCTACGAGCAGTACTTC.

This clonotype has just a few counts. This chain links TRBV7-9 with TRBJ1-1; D gene unclear. The CDR3 extends over 13 amino acids. The germline CDR1 and CDR2 sequences are SEHNR and FQNEAQ (reference sequence). Between the trimmed V and J ends, which lost 3 bases and 2 bases, there was a span of 7 bases. This CDR3 reads CASSFQYNTEAFF. The CDR3 DNA reads as TGTGCCAGCAGCTTCCAATACAACACTGAAGCTTTCTTT.

J is TRBJ2-7 and V is TRBV6-2 or TRBV6-3, with D perhaps being TRBD1 or TRBD2 (6 bases each). Per germline, CDR1 MNHEY and CDR2 SVGEGT. The CDR3 length is 13 residues. V lost 2 bases to trimming and J lost 11 bases, with 16 bases between them. This CDR3 is CASSYNSGAAKYF. CDR3 bases: TGTGCCAGCAGTTACAATTCGGGGGCGGCGAAGTACTTC.

The chain couples TRBV28 to TRBJ2-7; a weak D match, TRBD2 (5 bases). The CDR3 length is 12 residues. Germline V gene lookup returns CDR1 MDHEN and CDR2 SYDVKM. Trimming removed 6 bases from V and 5 bases from J, with 11 bases in between. Here the CDR3 DNA reads TGTGCCAGCAGCTCCTCCGGGGACGAGCAGTACTTC. Its protein is CASSSSGDEQYF.

The chain is built from TRBV19 and TRBJ2-5, with TRBD1 as a possible D gene (5 bases). The V gene lost 6 bases and the J gene lost 2 bases, with 16 bases spanning the gap. CDR3 size: 15 residues. Germline loops: CDR1 LNHDA, CDR2 SQIVND (reference sequence). The CDR3 sequence is CASRGQGLEQETQYF. The CDR3 bases are TGTGCCAGTAGGGGGCAGGGTTTGGAACAAGAGACCCAGTACTTC.

The CDR3: CASSLRPSGLRNIEQYF. As DNA, the CDR3 is TGTGCCAGCAGCTTGCGTCCAAGTGGACTACGAAATATCGAGCAGTACTTC. This chain uses TRBV7-8 with TRBJ2-7; D is perhaps TRBD2 (6 bases). The V and J ends lost 3 bases and 6 bases respectively, with 24 bases between them. Per germline, CDR1 SGHVS and CDR2 FQNEAQ. The CDR3 runs to 17 residues.

This clonotype was detected ten times or more. This chain joins TRBV20-1 and TRBJ1-4; D remains unclear. The germline V and J ends were trimmed by 5 bases and 8 bases, with 18 bases remaining between them. This CDR3 contains 14 residues. Germline assignment: CDR1 DFQATT and CDR2 SNEGSKA (reference sequence). The CDR3 is CSASFGPPGEKLFF. The CDR3 nucleotides read TGCAGTGCTTCCTTCGGGCCACCCGGGGAAAAACTGTTTTTT.

The chain uses TRBV6-2 or TRBV6-3 and TRBJ1-2, with TRBD1 as a possible D gene (6 bases). The CDR3 covers 14 residues. From germline, CDR1 is MNHEY and CDR2 SVGEGT. V lost 2 bases and J 8 bases, leaving 15 bases between the germline ends. In DNA, the CDR3 is TGTGCCAGCAGTTACCTAAACAGGGCGAGAGGCTACACCTTC. Translated, it gives CASSYLNRARGYTF.

A few counts support this clonotype. The CDR3 loop reads CASSLGTLTFSEQFF. As DNA, the CDR3 is TGTGCCAGCAGCTTAGGGACATTAACCTTTTCTGAGCAGTTCTTC. The chain is built from TRBV7-6 and TRBJ2-1; D may be TRBD1 (5 bases). The CDR3 length is 15 residues. Trimming shortened V by 1 base and J by 9 bases, and 16 bases separated the two germline ends. Germline-derived CDR1 and CDR2 are SGHVS and FNYEAQ.

This clonotype was counted at least ten times. The chain recombines TRBV2 with TRBJ2-1; D remains unclear. Germline CDR1 is SNHLY and CDR2 is FYNNEI. The CDR3 is 10 residues long. With 8 bases removed from V and 5 bases from J, the gap between germline ends came to 4 bases. CDR3 DNA sequence: TGTGCCAGCCGAGACAATGAGCAGTTCTTC. This encodes CASRDNEQFF.

This clonotype occurred a few times. The chain is built from TRBV18 and TRBJ1-1; D might be TRBD1 (6 bases). The CDR3 is 15 amino acids. Trimming pared 6 bases from V and 7 bases from J, leaving 21 bases between. CDR1 and CDR2 (germline): KGHSH, LQKENI. The CDR3 DNA follows: TGTGCCAGCTCCACCGGGGGCGCATTCCCTTTTGAAGCTTTCTTT. Residues: CASSTGGAFPFEAFF.

This clonotype was counted only a few times. V usage is TRBV10-3 and J usage is TRBJ1-5; no clear D gene. The CDR3 is 13 residues long. CDR1 is ENHRY, CDR2 SYGVKD, per germline. Trimming shortened V by 3 bases and J by 4 bases, and 7 bases separated the two germline ends. CDR3 sequence: CAISETGNQPQHF. In nucleotides, the CDR3 is TGTGCCATCAGTGAAACGGGAAATCAGCCCCAGCATTTT.

DNA for the CDR3: TGTGCCAGCAGCGTAGAATCGCACCCTAACTATGGCTACACCTTC. Translating it yields CASSVESHPNYGYTF. The chain has TRBV9 and TRBJ1-2; no reliable D call. V lost 0 bases, J lost 0 bases, and 9 bases lay in between. From germline, CDR1 is SGDLS and CDR2 YYNGEE. This CDR3 has 15 amino acids.

This clonotype has a count of ten or more. The chain is built from TRBV28 and TRBJ2-7, with D perhaps TRBD2 (6 bases). Looked up from germline, CDR1 is MDHEN and CDR2 is SYDVKM. V was clipped by 7 bases and J by 3 bases, with 16 bases between them. This CDR3 contains 14 residues. The CDR3: CASTLPGGGYEQYF. CDR3 DNA sequence: TGTGCCAGCACCCTCCCTGGGGGAGGCTACGAGCAGTACTTC.

This chain uses TRBV4-2 with TRBJ2-1; 7 positions agree with TRBD2. Per germline, CDR1 LGHNA and CDR2 YNFKEQ. The CDR3 runs 17 residues. Trimming took 1 base from V and 0 from J; bases not matched to a gene: 6. The CDR3 nucleotides read TGTGCCAGCAGCCAAGTCGCGCGGACTAGCTCCTACAATGAGCAGTTCTTC. It translates to CASSQVARTSSYNEQFF.

This clonotype was recorded many times. This chain joins TRBV7-6 and TRBJ2-5; D perhaps matches TRBD1 (6 bases). The ends were cut back, 4 bases at V and 7 bases at J, with 19 bases in the middle. The CDR3 has 15 residues. Germline V gene data show CDR1 as SGHVS and CDR2 as FNYEAQ. The CDR3 reads CASSSNGQRSGTQYF. The CDR3 coding sequence is TGTGCCAGCAGCTCCAACGGACAGCGCTCGGGGACCCAGTACTTC. Full variable domain (remainder filled in from reference TRBV7-6 and TRBJ2-5): GAGVSQSPRYKVTKRGQDVALRCDPISGHVSLYWYRQALGQGPEFLTYFNYEAQQDKSGLPNDRFSAERPEGSISTLTIQRTEQRDSAMYRCASSSNGQRSGTQYFGPGTRLLVL.

The chain links TRBV5-5 to TRBJ2-7; 11 bases fit TRBD2. Trimming at V came to 4 bases and at J to 12 bases, leaving 9 bases not matched to a gene. CDR3 size: 13 residues. Germline assignment: CDR1 SGHKS and CDR2 YYEKEE (reference sequence). CDR3 DNA sequence: TGTGCCAGCAGCCCGACCCTAGCGGGAGGAACGTACTTC. This sequence encodes CASSPTLAGGTYF.

This clonotype was detected many times. In DNA form, the CDR3 reads TGTGCCAGCAGGACCGGAGGACTGAGATCCTACGAGCAGTACTTC. It codes for CASRTGGLRSYEQYF. The chain has TRBV6-2 or TRBV6-3 and TRBJ2-7; perhaps TRBD2 as D (5 bases). Trimming removed 6 bases from V and 1 base from J, with 16 bases in between. Germline V gives CDR1 MNHEY, CDR2 SVGEGT. CDR3 length equals 15 residues.